This T cell receptor beta chain comes out of a study of shared clonotypes between healthy human individuals. Study-wide results and limits: As a rule, naive subsets had a larger estimated richness than memory subsets. Rarefaction showed that sequencing of sorted subsets was incomplete (despite large depth). The generation probabilities recorded for non-shared clonotypes fell below those of clonotypes shared by all four donors.

Note on this clone: Its antigen remains unknown.

The data were produced by immunoSEQ multiplex PCR, yet TCRdb's version contains in-frame clones alone and is incomplete. This sample yields 2 million to 2.5 million clones, of which approximately 93% are seen a single time; about 0.39% belongs to the top ten. The receptor was isolated from a young man in good health. Some clones in this sample may be carry-over from other donors' samples. Sequencing was performed on naive CD4+ T cells from PBMCs. Stated subset: CD45RA+ positively selected.

CDR3 loop: CASSLKEGHTIYF. The CDR3 coding sequence is TGTGCCAGCAGCCTCAAGGAAGGGCACACCATATATTTT. V is TRBV21-1 and J is TRBJ1-3. TRBV21-1 is termed a pseudogene. The CDR3 totals 13 residues.